One T cell receptor beta chain is described in this entry. The antigen is unknown. Its ends do not fully match the called genes, so a read error is possible. Patients all relapsed after autologous stem cell transplantation, and there was variation in brentuximab vedotin exposure. Sequencing used immunoSEQ multiplex PCR; TCRdb keeps in-frame clones, though not all of them. Of around 35,000 clones in the sample, almost 90% were seen once. The data were obtained in a study of PD-1 blockade in classical Hodgkin lymphoma. The length of the CDR3 is 13 residues. Looked up from germline, CDR1 is MNHEY and CDR2 is SVGAGI. Broader study findings: Partial responders and progressors had significantly lower baseline TCR diversity.

This sequence originates from a human donor with classical Hodgkin lymphoma. The sample here was peripheral blood mononuclear cells (PBMCs), taken before the second cycle of nivolumab. The rearrangement joins TRBV6-5 to TRBJ2-4; no reliable D call. CDR3 coding DNA: TGTGCCATCAGTGTGGGTAGGGATGACATTCAGTACTTC. The encoded protein is CAISVGRDDIQYF.